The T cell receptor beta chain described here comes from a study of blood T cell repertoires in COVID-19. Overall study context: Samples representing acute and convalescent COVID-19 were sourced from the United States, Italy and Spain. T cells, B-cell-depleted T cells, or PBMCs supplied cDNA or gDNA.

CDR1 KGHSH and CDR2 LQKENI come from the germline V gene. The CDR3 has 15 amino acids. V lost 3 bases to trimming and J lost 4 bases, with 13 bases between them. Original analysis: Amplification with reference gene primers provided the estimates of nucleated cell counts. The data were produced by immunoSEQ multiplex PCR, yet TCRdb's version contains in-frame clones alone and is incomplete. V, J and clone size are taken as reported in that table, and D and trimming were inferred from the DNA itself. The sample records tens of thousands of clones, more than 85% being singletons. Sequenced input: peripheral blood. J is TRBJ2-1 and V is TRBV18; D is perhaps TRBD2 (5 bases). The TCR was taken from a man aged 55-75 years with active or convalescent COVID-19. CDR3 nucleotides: TGTGCCAGCTCACCCGGGGAAATCGTGTACAATGAGCAGTTCTTC. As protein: CASSPGEIVYNEQFF.